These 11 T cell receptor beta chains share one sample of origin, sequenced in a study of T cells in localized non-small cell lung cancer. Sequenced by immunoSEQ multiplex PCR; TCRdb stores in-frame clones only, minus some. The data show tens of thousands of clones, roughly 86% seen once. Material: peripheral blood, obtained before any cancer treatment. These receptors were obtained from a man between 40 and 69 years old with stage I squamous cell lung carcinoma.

CDR3 sequence: CAHQRAGGSLNSPLHF. The CDR3 bases are TGTGCCCATCAGAGGGCCGGGGGCTCGTTAAATTCACCCCTCCACTTT. The gene calls are TRBV30 and TRBJ1-6, with D maybe TRBD1 (6 bases). Germline-derived CDR1 and CDR2 are GTSNPN and SVGIG (reference sequence). The V end lost 8 bases, the J end lost 7 bases, and 24 bases lay between the germline ends. This CDR3 region has 16 residues.

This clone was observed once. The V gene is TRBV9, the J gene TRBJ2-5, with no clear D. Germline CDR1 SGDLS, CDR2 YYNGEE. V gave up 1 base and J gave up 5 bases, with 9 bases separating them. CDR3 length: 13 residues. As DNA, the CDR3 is TGTGCCAGCAGCGTACAAAGCAGCGAGACCCAGTACTTC. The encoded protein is CASSVQSSETQYF.

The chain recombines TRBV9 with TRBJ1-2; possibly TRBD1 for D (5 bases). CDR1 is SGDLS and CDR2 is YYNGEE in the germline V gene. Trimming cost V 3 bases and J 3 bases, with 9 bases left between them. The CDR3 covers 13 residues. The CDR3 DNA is TGTGCCAGCAGCGCCACAGGTTACTATGGCTACACCTTC. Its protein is CASSATGYYGYTF. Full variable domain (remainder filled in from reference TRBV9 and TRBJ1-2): DSGVTQTPKHLITATGQRVTLRCSPRSGDLSVYWYQQSLDQGLQFLIQYYNGEERAKGNILERFSAQQFPDLHSELNLSSLELGDSALYFCASSATGYYGYTFGSGTRLTVV.

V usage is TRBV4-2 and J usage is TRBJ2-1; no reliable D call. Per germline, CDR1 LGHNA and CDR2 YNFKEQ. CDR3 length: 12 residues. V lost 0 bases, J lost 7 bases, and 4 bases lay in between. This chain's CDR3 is CASSQDRNEQFF. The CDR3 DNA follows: TGTGCCAGCAGCCAAGATCGGAATGAGCAGTTCTTC.

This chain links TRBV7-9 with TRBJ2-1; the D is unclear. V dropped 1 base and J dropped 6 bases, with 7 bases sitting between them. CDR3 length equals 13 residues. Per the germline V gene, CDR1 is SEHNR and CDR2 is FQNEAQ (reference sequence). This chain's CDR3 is CASSLEGGNEQFF. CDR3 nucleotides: TGTGCCAGCAGCTTAGAAGGCGGCAATGAGCAGTTCTTC.

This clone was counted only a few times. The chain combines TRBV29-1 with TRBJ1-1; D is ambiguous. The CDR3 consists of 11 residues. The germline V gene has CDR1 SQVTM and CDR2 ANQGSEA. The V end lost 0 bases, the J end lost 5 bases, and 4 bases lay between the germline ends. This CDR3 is CSVEERTEAFF. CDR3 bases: TGCAGCGTTGAAGAGAGAACTGAAGCTTTCTTT.

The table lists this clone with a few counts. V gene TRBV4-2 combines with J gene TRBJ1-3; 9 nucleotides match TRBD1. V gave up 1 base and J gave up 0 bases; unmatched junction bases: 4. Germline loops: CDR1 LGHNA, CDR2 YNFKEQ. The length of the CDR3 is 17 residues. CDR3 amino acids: CASSQGGTGFSGNTIYF. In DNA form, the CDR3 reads TGTGCCAGCAGCCAAGGAGGGACAGGGTTCTCTGGAAACACCATATATTTT.

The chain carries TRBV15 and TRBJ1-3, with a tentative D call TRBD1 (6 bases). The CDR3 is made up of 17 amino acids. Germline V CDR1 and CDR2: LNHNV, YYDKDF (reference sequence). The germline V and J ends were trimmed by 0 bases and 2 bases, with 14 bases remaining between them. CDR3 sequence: CATSRDTGGHAGNTIYF. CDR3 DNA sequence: TGTGCCACCAGCAGAGATACGGGGGGCCACGCTGGAAACACCATATATTTT. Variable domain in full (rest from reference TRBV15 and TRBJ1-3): DAMVIQNPRYQVTQFGKPVTLSCSQTLNHNVMYWYQQKSSQAPKLLFHYYDKDFNNEADTPDNFQSRRPNTSFCFLDIRSPGLGDTAMYLCATSRDTGGHAGNTIYFGEGSWLTVV.

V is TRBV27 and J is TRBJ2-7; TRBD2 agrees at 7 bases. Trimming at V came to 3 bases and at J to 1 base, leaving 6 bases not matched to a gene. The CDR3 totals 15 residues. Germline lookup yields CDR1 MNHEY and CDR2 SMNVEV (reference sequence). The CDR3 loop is CASSLWGGRSYEQYF. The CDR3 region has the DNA TGTGCCAGCAGTTTGTGGGGGGGTAGGTCCTACGAGCAGTACTTC.

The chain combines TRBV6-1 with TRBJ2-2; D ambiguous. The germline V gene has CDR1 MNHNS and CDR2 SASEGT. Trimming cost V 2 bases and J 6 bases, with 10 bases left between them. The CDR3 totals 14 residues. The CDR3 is CASSEKGAAGELFF. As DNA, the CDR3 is TGTGCCAGCAGTGAAAAGGGTGCCGCCGGGGAGCTGTTTTTT.

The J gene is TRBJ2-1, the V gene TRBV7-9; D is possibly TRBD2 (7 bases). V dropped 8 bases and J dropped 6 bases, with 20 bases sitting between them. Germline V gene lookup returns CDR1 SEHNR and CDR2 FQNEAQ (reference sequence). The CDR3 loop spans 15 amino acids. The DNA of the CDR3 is TGTGCCAGCTCCTCGATTGGGGGGGCCATCAATGAGCAGTTCTTC. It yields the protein CASSSIGGAINEQFF. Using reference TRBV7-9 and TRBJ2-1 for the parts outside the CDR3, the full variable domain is DTGVSQNPRHKITKRGQNVTFRCDPISEHNRLYWYRQTLGQGPEFLTYFQNEAQLEKSRLLSDRFSAERPKGSFSTLEIQRTEQGDSAMYLCASSSIGGAINEQFFGPGTRLTVL.